This TCR beta chain was captured in a study of blood T cell repertoires in COVID-19. Overall study: Samples representing acute and convalescent COVID-19 were sourced from the United States, Italy and Spain. In each case, the material was cDNA or gDNA derived from T cells, B-cell-depleted T cells, or PBMCs.

As originally analysed: Amplification of reference gene primers provided the estimated nucleated cell counts. Profiled with immunoSEQ multiplex PCR; TCRdb holds only in-frame clones, not every one. That table is the source of V, J and clone size, and D and trimming were worked out from the DNA. The sample gives hundreds of thousands of clones, around 87% of which show up once; around 8% is in the top ten. Germline V gene lookup returns CDR1 SGHAT and CDR2 FQNNGV. After removal of 4 bases from V and 8 bases from J, the junction contained 8 bases not matched to a gene. The CDR3 is made up of 14 amino acids.

The origin of this receptor is a woman aged 45 to 65 who had recovered from COVID-19. The chain couples TRBV11-2 to TRBJ1-1; 9 bases line up with TRBD1. The source material was peripheral blood. CDR3 in amino acids: CASSSYRGQGEAFF. The CDR3 region has the DNA TGTGCCAGCAGCTCCTACAGGGGGCAAGGAGAAGCTTTCTTT.